The entry below gives a single T cell receptor beta chain sequence along with its context. The antigen is unknown. Both 60 Vbeta primers and 13 Jbeta primers went into the PCR. Clones were sequenced by immunoSEQ multiplex PCR, and TCRdb holds only the in-frame ones, with some missing. This table holds 120,000 to 150,000 clones, around two thirds found once. CDR3 length: 17 residues. Per the germline V gene, CDR1 is MGHRA and CDR2 is YSYEKL. J was trimmed by 4 bases and V by 1 base; bases with no gene match: 11. These data come from a study of cytomegalovirus exposure and HLA in healthy donors. General observations from the study: The study put some 160 TCR beta chains on its list as cytomegalovirus-associated. HLA alleles were associated with 16,951 TCR beta sequences in a later analysis at 0.05 false discovery rate. Highly shared sequence variants in one cluster were likely a sequencing artifact.

The V gene is TRBV4-1, the J gene TRBJ1-2, with 8 bases identical to TRBD1. Sequenced material: PBMCs. This receptor was taken from a male donor in good health and CMV-seronegative. Written as DNA, the CDR3 is TGCGCCAGCAGCCAAGTCGGCAGGGGGCTGTCGAGCTATGGCTACACCTTC. Translated: CASSQVGRGLSSYGYTF.